This entry concerns a single T cell receptor (beta chain). The sorting of naive CD8 T cells used the CD8+CD4-CCR7+CD45RA+ phenotype. It was with previously described methods and listed TCR primers that bulk TCR libraries were made. TCRdb analysed the PCR reads with MiXCR anew, one entry per CDR3 protein. The sample holds about half a million distinct CDR3 sequences; approximately 25% are singletons and the top ten take 0.76%. The entry originates in a study of molecular identifiers for immune sequencing clone quantification. CDR3 length: 13 amino acids. Germline V lookup: CDR1 SEHNR, CDR2 FQNEAQ (reference sequence). V dropped 5 bases and J dropped 5 bases, with 13 bases sitting between them.

The TCR was taken from a human donor in good health. Some libraries in this study had Jurkat cell RNA spiked in. Sequenced material: naive CD8+ T cells from blood, with Jurkat cell RNA spiked in. The subset here: FACS-sorted CD8+CD4-CCR7+CD45RA+ naive T cells. V usage is TRBV7-9 and J usage is TRBJ2-7; D not certain. DNA of the CDR3: TGTGCCAGCAGCCCCTCTTTGGGGAACGAGCAGTACTTC. This encodes CASSPSLGNEQYF.